This T cell receptor (beta chain) was sequenced for a study of T cell clusters in autoimmune cytopenias. Study overall: The mean age of healthy donor controls was around 55 years, the median approximately 62 years.

About 37,500 genome equivalents of blood DNA were amplified for TRB. This CDR3 has 13 amino acids. Germline V gene sequence: CDR1 MNHEY, CDR2 SVGAGI. TRB was amplified by touch-down multiplex PCR, primer pools A and B combined. With the multiplex PCR reads reprocessed, TCRdb shows one record per CDR3 protein and no DNA. The repertoire table contains a few thousand distinct CDR3 sequences. This sample also belongs to another study, concerning T cell repertoires in aging, cancer and after chemotherapy.

The chain carries TRBV6-5 and TRBJ1-1; TCRdb selects TRBD1, and the lack of DNA leaves this call unchecked. The sequencing sample was made of peripheral blood. This receptor was identified in a human donor in good health. The CDR3: CASRIQARLQAFF.